The table lists the clone carrying this T cell receptor (beta chain) with a few counts. This specimen belongs to a study of beta chain features in type 1 diabetes. Isolated RNA was reverse transcribed in full, so expressed TCRB transcripts were sequenced. Generated by immunoSEQ multiplex PCR, the TCRdb table keeps only in-frame clones and is missing some. The table has some 900,000 clones, around a sixth seen once. V was shortened by 3 bases and J by 2 bases, with 14 bases between the two germline ends. The CDR3 runs 16 residues. Germline V gene lookup returns CDR1 MDHEN and CDR2 SYDVKM. The clonotype was recovered from a woman in her late teens or twenties in good health. Sequencing was carried out using naive CD4+ T cells from blood. The rearrangement links TRBV28 to TRBJ2-1, with D possibly being TRBD2 (5 bases). The CDR3 region has the DNA TGTGCCAGCAGTTTCATGGGAGTGTATACCTACAATGAGCAGTTCTTC. This codes for CASSFMGVYTYNEQFF. Together with reference TRBV28 and TRBJ2-1, the CDR3 gives the full variable domain: DVKVTQSSRYLVKRTGEKVFLECVQDMDHENMFWYRQDPGLGLRLIYFSYDVKMKEKGDIPEGYSVSREKKERFSLILESASTNQTSMYLCASSFMGVYTYNEQFFGPGTRLTVL.